The clone carrying this T cell receptor (beta chain) was counted at least ten times. The data are from a study of T cells after yellow fever vaccination. Background on the study: Researchers used SMART-Seq v4 Ultra Low Input to prepare fractions that had low cell numbers.

This CDR3 spans 14 amino acids. The germline gives CDR1 SGDLS, CDR2 YYNGEE. V dropped 2 bases and J dropped 6 bases, with 12 bases sitting between them. TCRdb passed the 5' RACE reads through MiXCR, listing each CDR3 protein once. The table records 100,000 to 150,000 distinct CDR3 sequences, 7.4% of them present only once. J is TRBJ2-1 and V is TRBV9; possible D gene TRBD2, 6 bases. The input for sequencing was CD4+ T cells sorted from PBMCs, taken 9 to 10 days after the first yellow fever vaccination. The TCR was taken from a man aged 18 to 30 who received the YFV17D yellow fever vaccine. The CDR3 DNA is TGTGCCAGCAGCGTTAGACCCGGGGGCAATGAGCAGTTCTTC. It is translated as CASSVRPGGNEQFF.